Shown below are 29 T cell receptor beta chains from a single sample sequenced in a study of T cell responses to AZD1222 COVID-19 vaccine. Sequencing used immunoSEQ multiplex PCR; TCRdb keeps in-frame clones, though not all of them. This table holds some 120,000 clones, more than 65% found once. The source material was peripheral blood, sampled on day 0 of AZD1222 vaccination. The receptors stem from an adult in good health.

This rearrangement joins TRBV4-2 to TRBJ1-1; possible D gene TRBD1, 5 bases. CDR3 length equals 14 residues. The V end was cut by 10 bases, the J end by 0 bases, with 15 bases between. Germline CDR1 LGHNA, CDR2 YNFKEQ. CDR3 amino acids: CATVDGALNTEAFF. CDR3 in DNA: TGTGCCACAGTTGACGGGGCTTTGAACACTGAAGCTTTCTTT.

The rearrangement joins TRBV19 to TRBJ2-7, with 10 positions matching TRBD2. This CDR3 has 14 amino acids. V gave up 6 bases and J gave up 6 bases; unmatched junction bases: 8. The germline gives CDR1 LNHDA, CDR2 SQIVND (reference sequence). CDR3 coding DNA: TGTGCCAGTAGCATAACTAGCGGGATGGGCGAGCAGTACTTC. This encodes CASSITSGMGEQYF.

This chain uses TRBV6-5 with TRBJ1-2; weak D call: TRBD1 (6 bases). V was cut by 4 bases and J by 5 bases, with 17 bases left in between. This CDR3 is built from 15 residues. Germline V gene lookup returns CDR1 MNHEY and CDR2 SVGAGI. This chain's CDR3 is CASSSRGGTVYGYTF. CDR3 in DNA: TGTGCCAGCAGTTCCCGGGGGGGCACCGTTTATGGCTACACCTTC.

The V gene is TRBV5-6, the J gene TRBJ1-1, with TRBD1 matching over 7 bases. The CDR3 covers 13 residues. CDR1 and CDR2 from the germline V gene are SGHDT and YYEEEE. The V and J ends lost 4 bases and 10 bases, in that order; junction bases with no gene match: 10. The CDR3 sequence: CASSEVETGVAFF. CDR3 DNA sequence: TGTGCCAGCAGCGAGGTAGAAACAGGGGTAGCTTTCTTT.

This chain links TRBV9 with TRBJ2-7; no clear D. The ends were cut back, 4 bases at V and 0 bases at J, with 17 bases in the middle. The CDR3 loop spans 16 amino acids. Germline values: CDR1 SGDLS, CDR2 YYNGEE. The CDR3 sequence: CASSPDSGSLSYEQYF. CDR3 sequence (DNA): TGTGCCAGCAGCCCCGATAGTGGCAGTCTCTCCTACGAGCAGTACTTC. The full variable domain, completed using reference TRBV9 and TRBJ2-7, is DSGVTQTPKHLITATGQRVTLRCSPRSGDLSVYWYQQSLDQGLQFLIQYYNGEERAKGNILERFSAQQFPDLHSELNLSSLELGDSALYFCASSPDSGSLSYEQYFGPGTRLTVT.

In its sample, this clone was seen once. This chain joins TRBV6-5 and TRBJ2-5, with D maybe TRBD1 (6 bases). V was cut by 6 bases and J by 5 bases, with 13 bases left in between. The germline V gene has CDR1 MNHEY and CDR2 SVGAGI. This CDR3 contains 13 residues. DNA of the CDR3: TGTGCCAGCAGCCCGACAGGATTGGAGACCCAGTACTTC. Amino acids: CASSPTGLETQYF.

As concerns this clone: This sample also contains other DNA sequences that code for the same CDR3. The genes are TRBV18 and TRBJ1-2, with 7 bases that match TRBD1. Unmatched junction bases numbered 2, after V lost 1 base and J lost 6 bases. The CDR3 totals 13 residues. CDR1 KGHSH and CDR2 LQKENI come from the germline V gene. The CDR3 reads CASSPQGADGYTF. CDR3 nucleotides: TGTGCCAGCTCACCACAGGGGGCGGATGGCTACACCTTC. Complete variable domain (other parts from reference TRBV18 and TRBJ1-2): NAGVMQNPRHLVRRRGQEARLRCSPMKGHSHVYWYRQLPEEGLKFMVYLQKENIIDESGMPKERFSAEFPKEGPSILRIQQVVRGDSAAYFCASSPQGADGYTFGSGTRLTVV.

The chain joins TRBV3-1 (or the pseudogene TRBV3-2) to TRBJ2-5; D is unclear. Germline loops: CDR1 LGHDT, CDR2 YNNKEL (reference sequence). The CDR3 extends over 14 amino acids. Trimming shortened V by 4 bases and J by 3 bases, and 12 bases separated the two germline ends. CDR3 DNA sequence: TGTGCCAGCAGCCTTGGAGTGCGGAAAGAGACCCAGTACTTC. It codes for CASSLGVRKETQYF.

This clone was observed a few times. The genes are TRBV6-2 or TRBV6-3 and TRBJ1-1; D unclear. The CDR3 consists of 15 residues. CDR1 and CDR2 from the germline V gene are MNHEY and SVGEGT. V lost 3 bases and J 2 bases, leaving 13 bases between the germline ends. CDR3 region: CASSYWENRNTEAFF. For the CDR3, the DNA is TGTGCCAGCAGTTATTGGGAAAACCGCAACACTGAAGCTTTCTTT.

The gene calls are TRBV5-1 and TRBJ2-1; weak D call: TRBD2 (6 bases). Germline loops: CDR1 SGHRS, CDR2 YFSETQ. The CDR3 length is 15 residues. V dropped 1 base and J dropped 5 bases, with 13 bases sitting between them. The CDR3 spells CASSLPLATHNEQFF. The CDR3 bases are TGCGCCAGCAGCTTGCCGCTAGCGACTCACAATGAGCAGTTCTTC.

About this clone itself: Other DNA sequences in this specimen translate into the identical CDR3. The CDR3 DNA follows: TGTGCCAGCAGCTCAGGGGGGGGGTACGAGCAGTACTTC. Translated, it gives CASSSGGGYEQYF. The chain has TRBV7-2 and TRBJ2-7; D may correspond to TRBD1 or TRBD2 (7 bases each). Germline values: CDR1 SGHTA, CDR2 FQGNSA. This CDR3 spans 13 amino acids. Trimming left V 4 bases short and J 4 bases short, with 11 bases between.

This clone was counted a few times. This chain links TRBV29-1 with TRBJ1-1; D is unresolved. The germline V gene encodes CDR1 SQVTM and CDR2 ANQGSEA. Deletions cut 6 bases from V and 3 bases from J, with 11 bases between. The CDR3 is made up of 12 amino acids. CDR3: CSVADWHTEAFF. In nucleotides, the CDR3 is TGCAGCGTCGCGGACTGGCACACTGAAGCTTTCTTT.

V is TRBV6-5 and J is TRBJ2-2, with D uncertain. This CDR3 region has 13 residues. Germline-derived CDR1 and CDR2 are MNHEY and SVGAGI. V gave up 7 bases and J gave up 5 bases, with 11 bases separating them. The DNA for the CDR3 is TGTGCCAGCACTCCTTTAGGGACCGGGGAGCTGTTTTTT. Its protein product is CASTPLGTGELFF.

The gene calls are TRBV7-2 and TRBJ1-2; D unresolved. Trimming stripped 1 base from V and 5 bases from J, with 14 bases between. This CDR3 has 15 amino acids. CDR1 is SGHTA and CDR2 is FQGNSA in the germline V gene. The CDR3 sequence is CASSLGQPTRYGYTF. As DNA, the CDR3 is TGTGCCAGCAGCTTAGGCCAGCCGACGCGGTATGGCTACACCTTC.

As for this clone: At one end the junction does not follow the germline gene, possibly because of a read error. This chain uses TRBV19 with TRBJ1-3, with D uncertain. There are 18 residues in the CDR3. Germline V gene sequence: CDR1 LNHDA, CDR2 SQIVND (reference sequence). The CDR3 loop reads CTSSMDSAGGGSGNTIYF. CDR3 bases: TGTACCAGTAGTATGGATTCGGCCGGCGGCGGTTCTGGAAACACCATATATTTT. The full variable domain, with the rest looked up from reference TRBV19 and TRBJ1-3, is DGGITQSPKYLFRKEGQNVTLSCEQNLNHDAMYWYRQDPGQGLRLIYYSQIVNDFQKGDIAEGYSVSREKKESFPLTVTSAQKNPTAFYLCTSSMDSAGGGSGNTIYFGEGSWLTVV.

The gene calls are TRBV27 and TRBJ1-2, with 10 bases that match TRBD1. Trimming at V came to 5 bases and at J to 7 bases, leaving 4 bases not matched to a gene. This CDR3 has 13 amino acids. CDR1 is MNHEY, CDR2 SMNVEV, per germline (reference sequence). The CDR3 DNA reads as TGTGCCAGCAGTATGACAGGGGGCTTTGGCTACACCTTC. As protein: CASSMTGGFGYTF.

This clone was detected a few times. J is TRBJ2-1 and V is TRBV2, with a weak D call TRBD1 (9 bases). The CDR3 runs to 23 residues. The germline V and J ends were trimmed by 0 bases and 3 bases, with 33 bases remaining between them. Germline CDR1 and CDR2: SNHLY and FYNNEI. CDR3 coding DNA: TGTGCCAGCAGTGAAGCGCTTCGAACAGGGGGCTTCTTAGCGGGGAGCATCTACAATGAGCAGTTCTTC. It codes for CASSEALRTGGFLAGSIYNEQFF.

The chain uses TRBV19 and TRBJ1-5; perhaps TRBD1 as D (5 bases). V lost 5 bases and J 7 bases, leaving 15 bases between the germline ends. The CDR3 has 14 amino acids. Germline V gene lookup returns CDR1 LNHDA and CDR2 SQIVND (reference sequence). The CDR3 loop is CASSSRVGGQPQHF. CDR3 DNA sequence: TGTGCCAGTAGTTCCCGGGTGGGGGGACAGCCCCAGCATTTT.

The chain combines TRBV5-6 with TRBJ1-2; the D is unclear. There are 14 residues in the CDR3. Germline CDR1 SGHDT, CDR2 YYEEEE. V was cut by 3 bases and J by 10 bases, with 19 bases left in between. Written as DNA, the CDR3 is TGTGCCAGCAGCTCCTTTTACCGCCTCCTTGCCTACACCTTC. Its protein is CASSSFYRLLAYTF.

The chain uses TRBV5-4 and TRBJ1-2; D is unresolved. The germline V gene has CDR1 SGHNT and CDR2 YYREEE (reference sequence). V lost 4 bases to trimming and J lost 8 bases, with 27 bases between them. The CDR3 covers 17 residues. The CDR3 loop reads CASSQLLFSGSSLGYTF. DNA of the CDR3: TGTGCCAGCAGCCAGCTATTATTCTCGGGTTCCTCTTTAGGCTACACCTTC.

In DNA form, the CDR3 reads TGCGCCAGCAGCCAAGAGGGGGCCAATCAGCCCCAGCATTTT. As protein: CASSQEGANQPQHF. This chain links TRBV4-1 with TRBJ1-5; D possibly corresponds to TRBD1 (6 bases). The CDR3 sequence is 14 residues long. Per the germline V gene, CDR1 is MGHRA and CDR2 is YSYEKL. Trimming pared 0 bases from V and 3 bases from J, leaving 6 bases between.

The rearrangement joins TRBV6-1 to TRBJ1-1; no firm D call. Deletions cut 2 bases from V and 3 bases from J, with 10 bases between. This CDR3 contains 14 residues. CDR1 and CDR2 from the germline V gene are MNHNS and SASEGT. In DNA, the CDR3 is TGTGCCAGCAGTGAACGAGCGGCGTACACTGAAGCTTTCTTT. Translating it yields CASSERAAYTEAFF.

V usage is TRBV11-2 and J usage is TRBJ1-2; tentative D call: TRBD1 (5 bases). The CDR3 is made up of 15 amino acids. From germline, CDR1 is SGHAT and CDR2 FQNNGV. The V gene lost 5 bases and the J gene lost 4 bases, with 17 bases spanning the gap. The CDR3 here is CASSHEGFNLYGYTF. The CDR3 DNA reads TGTGCCAGCAGCCACGAGGGGTTTAATCTCTATGGCTACACCTTC. Full variable domain (missing parts from reference TRBV11-2 and TRBJ1-2): EAGVAQSPRYKIIEKRQSVAFWCNPISGHATLYWYQQILGQGPKLLIQFQNNGVVDDSQLPKDRFSAERLKGVDSTLKIQPAKLEDSAVYLCASSHEGFNLYGYTFGSGTRLTVV.

The V and J genes are TRBV15 and TRBJ1-3, with D perhaps matching TRBD1 (5 bases). This CDR3 is 14 amino acids long. Trimming removed 8 bases at V and 0 bases at J, with 11 bases between. From germline, CDR1 is LNHNV and CDR2 YYDKDF (reference sequence). CDR3 loop: CATGAGVSGNTIYF. The CDR3 DNA reads TGTGCCACCGGGGCAGGAGTCTCTGGAAACACCATATATTTT.

V is TRBV19 and J is TRBJ1-5; perhaps TRBD1 as D (5 bases). Germline CDR1 is LNHDA and CDR2 is SQIVND (reference sequence). The ends were cut back, 4 bases at V and 4 bases at J, with 11 bases in the middle. The CDR3 totals 14 residues. The CDR3 loop is CASSNNPGNQPQHF. The DNA for the CDR3 is TGTGCCAGTAGTAATAACCCAGGGAATCAGCCCCAGCATTTT.

The rearrangement uses TRBV14 and TRBJ1-6; D call uncertain. Trimming stripped 1 base from V and 0 bases from J, with 7 bases between. This CDR3 comprises 16 residues. Germline CDR1 and CDR2: SGHDN and FVKESK. CDR3 loop: CASSQGFFSYNSPLHF. The CDR3 DNA is TGTGCCAGCAGCCAAGGGTTTTTCTCCTATAATTCACCCCTCCACTTT.

The CDR3 region has the DNA TGTGCCAGCAGCTTAGAGTGGGGGATGGGCAATCAGCCCCAGCATTTT. Translated: CASSLEWGMGNQPQHF. The chain couples TRBV7-9 to TRBJ1-5; TRBD1 is a possible D gene (5 bases). The germline CDR1 and CDR2 sequences are SEHNR and FQNEAQ (reference sequence). V was shortened by 1 base and J by 2 bases, with 12 bases between the two germline ends. This CDR3 has 16 residues.

The chain uses TRBV28 and TRBJ1-1; D may be TRBD1 (6 bases). V was cut by 7 bases and J by 3 bases, with 21 bases left in between. This CDR3 is 16 amino acids long. The germline V gene has CDR1 MDHEN and CDR2 SYDVKM. CDR3 nucleotide sequence: TGTGCCAGCAAGTCCTATCCTCCGGGGGCACACACTGAAGCTTTCTTT. Translation: CASKSYPPGAHTEAFF.

This chain joins TRBV27 and TRBJ2-1; 7 positions agree with TRBD2. CDR1 and CDR2 (germline): MNHEY, SMNVEV (reference sequence). This CDR3 is built from 16 residues. Trimming took 3 bases from V and 4 from J; bases not matched to a gene: 9. The CDR3 sequence is CASSLRLADPYNEQFF. For the CDR3, the DNA is TGTGCCAGCAGTTTGCGTCTAGCGGACCCTTACAATGAGCAGTTCTTC.